The T cell receptor beta chain under discussion was sequenced for a study of OX40 agonist ivuxolimab in advanced cancers. Profiling relied on immunoSEQ multiplex PCR, and the TCRdb table lists in-frame clones only, not all of them. Of 19,000 or so clones listed, about 90% are singletons. The CDR3 has 14 residues. V lost 1 base and J 7 bases, leaving 11 bases between the germline ends. CDR1 and CDR2 from the germline V gene are SGHRS and YFSETQ. Baseline was the first blood sampling point, followed by cycle 4 day 1 and cycle 7 day 1. To note about this clone: The antigen remains unidentified.

General observations from the study: Partial responders at 0.1-3.0 mg/kg showed near-lowest clonal expansion.

The origin of this receptor is an adult with an advanced solid tumor such as melanoma, head and neck, liver or kidney cancer. The V gene is TRBV5-1, the J gene TRBJ1-4; D possibly corresponds to TRBD1 (5 bases). The starting material was CD4+ or CD8+ T cells sorted from blood, obtained in a trial of the OX40 agonist ivuxolimab. CDR3 residues: CASSLWGPPEKLFF. In DNA form, the CDR3 reads TGCGCCAGCAGCTTGTGGGGACCGCCTGAAAAACTGTTTTTT.